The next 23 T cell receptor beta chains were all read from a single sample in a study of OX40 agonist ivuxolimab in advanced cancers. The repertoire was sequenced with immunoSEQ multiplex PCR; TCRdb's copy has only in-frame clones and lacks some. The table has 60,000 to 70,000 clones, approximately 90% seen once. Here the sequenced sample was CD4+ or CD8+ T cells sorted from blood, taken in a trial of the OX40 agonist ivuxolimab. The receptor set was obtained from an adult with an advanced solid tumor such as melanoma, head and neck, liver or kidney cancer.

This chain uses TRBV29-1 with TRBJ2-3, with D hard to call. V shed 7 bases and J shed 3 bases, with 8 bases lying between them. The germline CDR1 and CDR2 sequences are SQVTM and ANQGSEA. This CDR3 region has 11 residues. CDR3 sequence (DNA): TGCAGCGCCCTCGGGACAGATACGCAGTATTTT. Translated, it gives CSALGTDTQYF.

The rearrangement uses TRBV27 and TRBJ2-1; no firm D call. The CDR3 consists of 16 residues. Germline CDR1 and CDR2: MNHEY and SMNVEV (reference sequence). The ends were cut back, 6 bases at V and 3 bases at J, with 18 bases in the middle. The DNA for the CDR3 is TGTGCCAGCAGCTTGCGTTTGGCCGGCGTCTACAATGAGCAGTTCTTC. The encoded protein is CASSLRLAGVYNEQFF.

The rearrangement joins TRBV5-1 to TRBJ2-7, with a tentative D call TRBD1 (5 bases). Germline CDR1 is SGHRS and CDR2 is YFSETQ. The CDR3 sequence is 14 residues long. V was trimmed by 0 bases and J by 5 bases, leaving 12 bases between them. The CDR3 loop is CASSLAGYPNEQYF. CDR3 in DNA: TGCGCCAGCAGCTTGGCAGGGTACCCTAACGAGCAGTACTTC.

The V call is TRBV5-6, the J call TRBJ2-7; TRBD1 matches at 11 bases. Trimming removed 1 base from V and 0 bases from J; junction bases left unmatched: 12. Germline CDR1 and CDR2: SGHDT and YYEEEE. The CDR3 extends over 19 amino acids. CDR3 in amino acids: CASSLSGTGGFSVSYEQYF. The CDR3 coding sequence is TGTGCCAGCAGCTTGTCCGGGACAGGGGGATTTTCCGTCTCCTACGAGCAGTACTTC.

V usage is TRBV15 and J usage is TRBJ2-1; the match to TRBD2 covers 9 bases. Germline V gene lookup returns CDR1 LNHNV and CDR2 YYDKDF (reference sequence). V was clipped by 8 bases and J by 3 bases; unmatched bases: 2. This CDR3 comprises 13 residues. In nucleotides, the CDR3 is TGTGCCACCGGGACTAGCTACTACAATGAGCAGTTCTTC. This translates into CATGTSYYNEQFF.

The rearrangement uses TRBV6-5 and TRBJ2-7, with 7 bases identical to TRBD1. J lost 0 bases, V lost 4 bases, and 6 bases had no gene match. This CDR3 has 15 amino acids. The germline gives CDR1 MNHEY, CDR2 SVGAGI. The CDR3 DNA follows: TGTGCCAGCAGTTCCCGGACAGGTGACTCCTACGAGCAGTACTTC. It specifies CASSSRTGDSYEQYF.

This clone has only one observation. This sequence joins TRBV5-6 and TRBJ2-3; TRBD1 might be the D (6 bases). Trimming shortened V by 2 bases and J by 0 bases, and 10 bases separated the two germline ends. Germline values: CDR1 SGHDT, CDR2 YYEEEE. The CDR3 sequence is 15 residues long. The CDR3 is CASSLGGSSTDTQYF. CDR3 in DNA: TGTGCCAGCAGCTTAGGGGGTTCTAGCACAGATACGCAGTATTTT. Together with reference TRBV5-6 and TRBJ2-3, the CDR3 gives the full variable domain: DAGVTQSPTHLIKTRGQQVTLRCSPKSGHDTVSWYQQALGQGPQFIFQYYEEEERQRGNFPDRFSGHQFPNYSSELNVNALLLGDSALYLCASSLGGSSTDTQYFGPGTRLTVL.

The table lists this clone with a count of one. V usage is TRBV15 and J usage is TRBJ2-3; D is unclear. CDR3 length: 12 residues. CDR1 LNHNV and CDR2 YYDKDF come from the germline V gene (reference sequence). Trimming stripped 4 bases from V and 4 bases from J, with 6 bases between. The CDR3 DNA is TGTGCCACCAGCATCAGCTCAGATACGCAGTATTTT. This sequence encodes CATSISSDTQYF.

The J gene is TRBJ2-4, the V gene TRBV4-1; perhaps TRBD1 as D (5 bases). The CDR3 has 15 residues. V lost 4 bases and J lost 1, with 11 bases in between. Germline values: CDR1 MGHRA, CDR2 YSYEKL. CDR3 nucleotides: TGCGCCAGCAGCCGAGACAGACAGGCCAAAAACATTCAGTACTTC. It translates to CASSRDRQAKNIQYF.

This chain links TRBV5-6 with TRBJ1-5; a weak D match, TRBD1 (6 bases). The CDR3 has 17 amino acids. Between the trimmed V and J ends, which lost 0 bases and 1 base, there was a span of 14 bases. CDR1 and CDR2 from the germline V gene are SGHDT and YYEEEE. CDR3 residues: CASSLGAGQGSNQPQHF. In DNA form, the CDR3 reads TGTGCCAGCAGCTTGGGGGCGGGGCAGGGGAGCAATCAGCCCCAGCATTTT.

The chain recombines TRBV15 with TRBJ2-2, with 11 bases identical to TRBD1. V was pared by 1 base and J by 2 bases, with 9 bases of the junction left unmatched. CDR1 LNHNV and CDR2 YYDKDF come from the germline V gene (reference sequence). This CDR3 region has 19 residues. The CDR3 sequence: CATSRVGQGDRANTGELFF. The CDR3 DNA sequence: TGTGCCACCAGCAGAGTGGGACAGGGGGACAGGGCTAACACCGGGGAGCTGTTTTTT.

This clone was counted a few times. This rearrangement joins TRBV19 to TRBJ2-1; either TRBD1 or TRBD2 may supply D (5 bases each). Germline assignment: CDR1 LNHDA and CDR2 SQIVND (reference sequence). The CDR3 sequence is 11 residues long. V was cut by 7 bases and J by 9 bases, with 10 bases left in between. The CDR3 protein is CASILGTEQFF. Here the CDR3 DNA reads TGTGCCAGTATTCTCGGGACTGAGCAGTTCTTC.

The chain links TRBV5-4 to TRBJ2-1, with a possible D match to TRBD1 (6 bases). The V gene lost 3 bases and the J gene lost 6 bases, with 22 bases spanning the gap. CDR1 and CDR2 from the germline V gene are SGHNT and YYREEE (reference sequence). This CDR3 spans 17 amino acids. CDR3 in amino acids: CASSSGMTGFMANEQFF. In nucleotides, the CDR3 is TGTGCCAGCAGCTCAGGGATGACAGGTTTTATGGCCAATGAGCAGTTCTTC.

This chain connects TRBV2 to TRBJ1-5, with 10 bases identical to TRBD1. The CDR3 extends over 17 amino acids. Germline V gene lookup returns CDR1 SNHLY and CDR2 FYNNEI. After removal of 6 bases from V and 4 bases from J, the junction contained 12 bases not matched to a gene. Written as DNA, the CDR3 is TGTGCCAGCAGCGATTACCGGGACAGGGGACGTAATCAGCCCCAGCATTTT. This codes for CASSDYRDRGRNQPQHF.

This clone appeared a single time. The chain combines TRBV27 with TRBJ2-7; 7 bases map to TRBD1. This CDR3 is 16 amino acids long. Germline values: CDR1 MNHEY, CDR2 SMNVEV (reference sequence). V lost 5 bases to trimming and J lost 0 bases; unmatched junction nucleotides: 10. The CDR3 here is CASSLRPGTASYEQYF. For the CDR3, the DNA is TGTGCCAGCAGTCTCCGTCCCGGGACAGCCTCCTACGAGCAGTACTTC.

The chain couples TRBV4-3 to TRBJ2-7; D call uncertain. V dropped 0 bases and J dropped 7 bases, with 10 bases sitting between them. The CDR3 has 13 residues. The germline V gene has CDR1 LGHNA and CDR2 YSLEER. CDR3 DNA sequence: TGCGCCAGCAGCCAAGAAGGGTGGGAAGAGCAGTACTTC. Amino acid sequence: CASSQEGWEEQYF.

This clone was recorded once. The CDR3 sequence: CASSLKGFNSYEQYF. CDR3 DNA: TGTGCCAGCAGTTTAAAGGGGTTTAACTCCTACGAGCAGTACTTC. V is TRBV27 and J is TRBJ2-7, with D perhaps TRBD1 (5 bases). This CDR3 region has 15 residues. CDR1 and CDR2 (germline): MNHEY, SMNVEV (reference sequence). Deletions cut 2 bases from V and 0 bases from J, with 11 bases between.

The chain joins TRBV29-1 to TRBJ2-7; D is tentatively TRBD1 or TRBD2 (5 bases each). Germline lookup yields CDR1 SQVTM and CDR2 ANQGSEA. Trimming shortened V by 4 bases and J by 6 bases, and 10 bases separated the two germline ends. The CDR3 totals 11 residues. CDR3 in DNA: TGCAGCGTTGCGCAGGGACCCGAGCAGTACTTC. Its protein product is CSVAQGPEQYF.

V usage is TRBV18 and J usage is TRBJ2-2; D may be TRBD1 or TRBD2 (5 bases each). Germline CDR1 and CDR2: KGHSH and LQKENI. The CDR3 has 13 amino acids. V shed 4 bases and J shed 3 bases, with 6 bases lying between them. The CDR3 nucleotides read TGTGCCAGCTCACAGGGACACACCGGGGAGCTGTTTTTT. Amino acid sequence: CASSQGHTGELFF.

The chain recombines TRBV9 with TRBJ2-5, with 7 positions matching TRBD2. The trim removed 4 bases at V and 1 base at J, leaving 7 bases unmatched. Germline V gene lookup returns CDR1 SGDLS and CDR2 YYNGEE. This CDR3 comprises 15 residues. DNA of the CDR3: TGTGCCAGCAGCCCCGGGGGAGGGGCCCAAGAGACCCAGTACTTC. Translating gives CASSPGGGAQETQYF. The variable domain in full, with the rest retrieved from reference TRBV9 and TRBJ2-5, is DSGVTQTPKHLITATGQRVTLRCSPRSGDLSVYWYQQSLDQGLQFLIQYYNGEERAKGNILERFSAQQFPDLHSELNLSSLELGDSALYFCASSPGGGAQETQYFGPGTRLLVL.

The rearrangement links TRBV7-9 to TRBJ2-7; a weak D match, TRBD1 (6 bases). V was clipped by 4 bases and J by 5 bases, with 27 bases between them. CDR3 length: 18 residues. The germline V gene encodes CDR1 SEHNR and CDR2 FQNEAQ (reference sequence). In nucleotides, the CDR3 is TGTGCCAGCAGCTCGTCGACCGCGTTGACAGGCCACGTGGACGAGCAGTACTTC. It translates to CASSSSTALTGHVDEQYF.

The CDR3 DNA reads TGTGCCAGCAGTTTTTCTAATGGCGAGCAGTACTTC. It is translated as CASSFSNGEQYF. The V call is TRBV28, the J call TRBJ2-7, with D uncertain. This CDR3 spans 12 amino acids. Trimming pared 3 bases from V and 6 bases from J, leaving 9 bases between. Germline values: CDR1 MDHEN, CDR2 SYDVKM.

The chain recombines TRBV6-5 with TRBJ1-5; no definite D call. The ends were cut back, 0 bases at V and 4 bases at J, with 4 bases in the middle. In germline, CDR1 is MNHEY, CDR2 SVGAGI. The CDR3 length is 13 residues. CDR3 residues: CASSYSPNQPQHF. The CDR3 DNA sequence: TGTGCCAGCAGTTACTCACCTAATCAGCCCCAGCATTTT.